This T cell receptor (beta chain) was observed in a study of blood T cell repertoires in COVID-19. Turning to the study itself: Collection of acute and convalescent COVID-19 samples took place in the United States, Italy and Spain. PBMCs, B-cell-depleted T cells, or T cells were the source of the cDNA or gDNA that made up the material.

Per the authors' pipeline: How many nucleated cells were present was estimated from reference gene primer amplification. The method was immunoSEQ multiplex PCR; TCRdb's version includes in-frame clones alone and lacks a portion of them. That table gives V, J and clone size, and the DNA gave D and trimming. The sample has about 260,000 clones, around 86% seen once. This clone was observed once. The length of the CDR3 is 15 residues. Per the germline V gene, CDR1 is SEHNR and CDR2 is FQNEAQ (reference sequence). Deletions cut 1 base from V and 3 bases from J, with 10 bases between. The specimen was peripheral blood. The TCR comes from a woman between 35 and 50 years old who had recovered from COVID-19. The chain employs TRBV7-9 and TRBJ1-5; no firm D call. The DNA of the CDR3 is TGTGCCAGCAGCTTAGGGGAGGCCGACAATCAGCCCCAGCATTTT. It encodes CASSLGEADNQPQHF.